Sequencing of this T cell receptor beta chain was carried out in a study of blood T cell repertoires in COVID-19. Study context: Some COVID-19 samples were acute and others convalescent; all came from the United States, Italy and Spain. T cells, B-cell-depleted T cells, or PBMCs provided the cDNA or gDNA that served as material.

About this clone itself: The sample has other DNA sequences that encode this CDR3 too.

As originally analysed: From reference gene primer amplification, estimates of nucleated cell counts were derived. TCRdb's table, derived via immunoSEQ multiplex PCR, lists solely in-frame clones and lacks some. That table supplies the V and J calls and clone size; D and trimming were determined from the DNA. The data hold 350,000 or so clones, with 88% observed a single time. In Seattle, patients joined the study during active infection and were tracked longitudinally. Material for sequencing was peripheral blood. The receptor comes from a woman in her 30s with COVID-19, enrolled during active disease.

The CDR3 region has the DNA TGCGCCAGCAGCCCCGACAGGGTGGAGACCCAGTACTTC. It codes for CASSPDRVETQYF. The chain uses TRBV5-1 and TRBJ2-5; TRBD1 agrees at 7 bases. CDR3 length: 13 amino acids. Germline CDR1 SGHRS, CDR2 YFSETQ. V was clipped by 4 bases and J by 5 bases; unmatched bases: 5.